This TCR beta chain derives from a study of molecular identifiers for immune sequencing clone quantification. Study outcomes and limitations: In naive cells, under 1% of molecules belonged to clones above 20 RNA copies, against over 98% in effector cells.

The germline V gene has CDR1 SQVTM and CDR2 ANQGSEA. The CDR3 runs to 13 residues. Trimming left V 0 bases short and J 6 bases short, with 11 bases between. The authors gated naive CD8 T cells as CD8+CD4-CCR7+CD45RA+ for sorting. This clonotype appeared many times. The antigen is undetermined. TCRdb redid the calling of the PCR reads with MiXCR, one entry per CDR3 protein. Of hundreds of thousands of distinct CDR3 sequences listed, about 25% are singletons. The sequence was obtained from a human donor in good health. Some libraries in this study had Jurkat cell RNA spiked in. Sequenced material: naive CD8+ T cells from blood, with Jurkat cell RNA spiked in. Subset given: FACS-sorted CD8+CD4-CCR7+CD45RA+ naive T cells. The V gene is TRBV29-1, the J gene TRBJ1-1; perhaps TRBD1 as D (6 bases). CDR3 bases: TGCAGCGTTGAAGATCGGGGGACACCTGAAGCTTTCTTT. The encoded protein is CSVEDRGTPEAFF.